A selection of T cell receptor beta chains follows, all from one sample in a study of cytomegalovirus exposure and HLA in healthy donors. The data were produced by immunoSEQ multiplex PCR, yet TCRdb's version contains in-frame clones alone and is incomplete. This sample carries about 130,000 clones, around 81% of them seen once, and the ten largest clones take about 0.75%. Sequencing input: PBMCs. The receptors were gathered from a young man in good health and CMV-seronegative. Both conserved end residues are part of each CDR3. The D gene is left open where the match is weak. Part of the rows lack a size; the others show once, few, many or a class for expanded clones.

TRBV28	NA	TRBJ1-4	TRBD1	CASSLVRGENEKLFF	TGTGCCAGCAGTTTAGTCAGGGGGGAAAATGAAAAACTGTTTTTT
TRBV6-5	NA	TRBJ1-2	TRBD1	CASSYGQDYGYTF	TGTGCCAGCAGTTACGGACAGGACTATGGCTACACCTTC
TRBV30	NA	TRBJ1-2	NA	CAWSLLEYGYTF	TGTGCCTGGAGTCTTTTAGAGTATGGCTACACCTTC
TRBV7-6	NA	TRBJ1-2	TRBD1	CASSLQTGGYVGYTF	TGTGCCAGCAGCCTCCAGACAGGGGGCTATGTCGGCTACACCTTC
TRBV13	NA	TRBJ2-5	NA	CASSPLGGPPGKTQYF	TGTGCCAGCAGCCCGCTCGGGGGGCCGCCCGGGAAAACCCAGTACTTC
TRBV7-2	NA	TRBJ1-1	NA	CASSLGRGASTEAFF	TGTGCCAGCAGCTTAGGGCGGGGGGCGAGCACTGAAGCTTTCTTT
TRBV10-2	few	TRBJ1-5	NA	CASTISGYQGNQPQHF	TGCGCCAGCACCATTTCAGGGTATCAGGGCAATCAGCCCCAGCATTTT
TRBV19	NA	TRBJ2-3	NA	CASSQSGVTDTQYF	TGTGCCAGTTCCCAAAGCGGAGTAACAGATACGCAGTATTTT
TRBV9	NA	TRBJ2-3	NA	CASSSSDTQYF	TGTGCCAGTAGTTCGTCAGATACGCAGTATTTT
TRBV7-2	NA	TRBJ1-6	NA	CASSWRASSYNSPLHF	TGTGCCAGCAGTTGGCGGGCGAGCTCCTATAATTCACCCCTCCACTTT
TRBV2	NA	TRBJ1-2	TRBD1	CASSEALRDRQYGYTF	TGTGCCAGCAGTGAAGCGCTTCGGGACAGACAGTATGGCTACACCTTC
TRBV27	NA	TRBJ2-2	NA	CASSRVSGELFF	TGTGCCAGCAGTCGGGTGAGCGGGGAGCTGTTTTTT
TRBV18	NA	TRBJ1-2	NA	CASIKMEAGAGYGYTF	TGTGCCAGTATTAAAATGGAGGCAGGGGCTGGATATGGCTACACCTTC
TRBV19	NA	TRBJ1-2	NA	CASNLNTGGYTF	TGTGCCAGTAACCTTAACACGGGGGGCTACACCTTC
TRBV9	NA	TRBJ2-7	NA	CASSPGGGASYEQYF	TGTGCCAGCAGCCCAGGTGGGGGGGCTTCCTACGAGCAGTACTTC
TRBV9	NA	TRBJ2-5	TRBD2	CASSPWFGRGGLETQYF	TGTGCCAGCAGCCCATGGTTTGGGCGGGGGGGTCTAGAGACCCAGTACTTC
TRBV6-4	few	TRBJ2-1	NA	CASSEASRDEQFF	TGTGCCAGCAGTGAGGCTAGCCGGGATGAGCAGTTCTTC
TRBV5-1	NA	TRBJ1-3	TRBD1	CASSSGQTTGNTIYF	TGCGCCAGCAGCTCGGGACAGACAACTGGAAACACCATATATTTT
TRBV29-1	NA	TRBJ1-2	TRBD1	CSVQQGVGYGYTF	TGCAGCGTTCAACAGGGGGTCGGCTATGGCTACACCTTC
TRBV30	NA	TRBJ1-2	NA	CAYIYRALPYGYTF	TGTGCCTACATATACAGGGCGCTTCCTTATGGCTACACCTTC
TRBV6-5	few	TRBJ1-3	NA	CASSYGAISGNTIYF	TGTGCCAGCAGTTACGGAGCGATCTCTGGAAACACCATATATTTT
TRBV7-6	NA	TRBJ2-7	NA	CASSFVSQGHYEQYF	TGTGCCAGCAGCTTTGTCAGTCAGGGACACTACGAGCAGTACTTC
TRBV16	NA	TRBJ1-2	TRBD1	CASSLVGQGSYGYTF	TGTGCCAGCAGCCTCGTCGGACAGGGAAGCTATGGCTACACCTTC
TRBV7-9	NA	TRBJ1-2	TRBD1	CASSFPGTAGYTF	TGTGCCAGCAGCTTCCCGGGGACAGCTGGCTACACCTTC
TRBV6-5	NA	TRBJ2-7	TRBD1	CASSYQQGISSYEQYF	TGTGCCAGCAGTTACCAACAGGGGATCAGCTCCTACGAGCAGTACTTC
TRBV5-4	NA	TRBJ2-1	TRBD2	CASSLGVAGAYNEQFF	TGTGCCAGCAGCTTGGGAGTGGCGGGGGCCTACAATGAGCAGTTCTTC
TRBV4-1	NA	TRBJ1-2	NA	CASSPTGDGGYTF	TGCGCCAGCAGCCCCACGGGGGATGGCGGCTACACCTTC
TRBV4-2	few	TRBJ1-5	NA	CASSQDRDFLHQPQHF	TGTGCCAGCAGCCAAGATCGGGACTTTCTACATCAGCCCCAGCATTTT
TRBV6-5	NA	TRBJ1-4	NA	CASGIRASNEKLFF	TGTGCCAGCGGAATCAGGGCATCTAATGAAAAACTGTTTTTT
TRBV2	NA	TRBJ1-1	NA	CANTFPAEAFF	TGTGCCAATACATTCCCAGCTGAAGCTTTCTTT
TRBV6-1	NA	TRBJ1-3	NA	CASSDRGAGNTIYF	TGTGCCAGCAGTGACAGGGGTGCTGGAAACACCATATATTTT
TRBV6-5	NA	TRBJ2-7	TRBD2	CASKGRGGYEQYF	TGTGCCAGCAAAGGTCGGGGGGGCTACGAGCAGTACTTC
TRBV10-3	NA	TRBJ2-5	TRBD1	CAISESGRGRPGETQYF	TGTGCCATCAGTGAGTCCGGCAGGGGGCGTCCGGGAGAGACCCAGTACTTC
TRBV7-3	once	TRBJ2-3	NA	CASSLGDILDTQYF	TGTGCCAGCAGCTTAGGGGACATCTTAGATACGCAGTATTTT
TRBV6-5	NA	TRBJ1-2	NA	CASSYSKLDGYTF	TGTGCCAGCAGTTACTCGAAGCTGGATGGCTACACCTTC
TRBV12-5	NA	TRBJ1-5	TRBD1	CASGFRDRRGQPQHF	TGTGCTAGTGGTTTCCGGGACAGGAGGGGTCAGCCCCAGCATTTT
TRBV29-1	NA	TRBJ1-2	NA	CSVQPGLANYGYTF	TGCAGCGTACAACCGGGGTTAGCTAACTATGGCTACACCTTC
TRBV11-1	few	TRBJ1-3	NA	CASSLEASGNTIYF	TGTGCCAGCAGCTTAGAAGCCTCTGGAAACACCATATATTTT
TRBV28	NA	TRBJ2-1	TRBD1	CASRNTRGHNEQFF	TGTGCCAGCCGTAATACGAGGGGGCACAATGAGCAGTTCTTC
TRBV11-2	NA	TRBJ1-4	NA	CASSLSKANEKLFF	TGTGCCAGCAGCTTAAGTAAAGCGAATGAAAAACTGTTTTTT
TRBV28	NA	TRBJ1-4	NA	CASSPVGRGDEKLFF	TGTGCCAGCAGCCCAGTCGGCCGGGGGGATGAAAAACTGTTTTTT
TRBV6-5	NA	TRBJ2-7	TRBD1	CASSTGTGSYERYF	TGTGCCAGCAGTACTGGGACAGGCTCCTACGAGCGGTACTTC
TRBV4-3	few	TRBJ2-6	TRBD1	CASSFQSRHRGMSSGANVLTF	TGCGCCAGCAGCTTTCAGTCTAGGCACAGGGGGATGAGCTCTGGGGCCAACGTCCTGACTTTC
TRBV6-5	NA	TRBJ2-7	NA	CASSYRGNEQYF	TGTGCCAGCAGTTACCGGGGGAACGAGCAGTACTTC
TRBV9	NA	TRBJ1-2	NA	CASRGASVGRDSHYGYTF	TGTGCCAGCAGGGGAGCTTCGGTCGGTCGAGATAGTCACTATGGCTACACCTTC
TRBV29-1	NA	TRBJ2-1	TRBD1	CSVGTGTGFSVRGEQFF	TGCAGCGTTGGCACCGGGACAGGGTTCTCGGTACGCGGGGAGCAGTTCTTC
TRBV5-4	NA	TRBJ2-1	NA	CASHTGSLDNEQFF	TGTGCCAGCCATACGGGATCCTTGGATAATGAGCAGTTCTTC
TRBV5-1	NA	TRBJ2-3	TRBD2	CASSQILSGGAYRGDTQYF	TGCGCCAGCAGCCAAATCCTCAGCGGGGGGGCCTATAGGGGAGATACGCAGTATTTT
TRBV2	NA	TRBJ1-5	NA	CASSVSQGSAQPQHF	TGTGCCAGCAGTGTTTCACAGGGTAGTGCTCAGCCCCAGCATTTT
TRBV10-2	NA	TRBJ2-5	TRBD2	CASNPLAGGAAQETQYF	TGCGCCAGCAACCCCCTAGCGGGGGGAGCGGCGCAAGAGACCCAGTACTTC
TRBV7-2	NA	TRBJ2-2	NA	CASSPGQTNTGELFF	TGTGCCAGCAGCCCAGGACAGACTAACACCGGGGAGCTGTTTTTT
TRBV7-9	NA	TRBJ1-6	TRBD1	CASGQGDRNSPLHF	TGTGCCAGCGGACAGGGGGATAGGAATTCACCCCTCCACTTT
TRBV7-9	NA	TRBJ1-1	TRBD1	CASSSLTMTGGQPTEAFF	TGTGCCAGCAGCTCGTTGACTATGACAGGGGGCCAACCCACTGAAGCTTTCTTT
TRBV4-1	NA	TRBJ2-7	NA	CASSLLGILDEQYF	TGCGCCAGCAGCCTACTGGGCATTTTGGACGAGCAGTACTTC
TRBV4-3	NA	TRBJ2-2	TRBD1	CASSQPGTGRNTGELFF	TGCGCCAGCAGCCAGCCCGGGACAGGACGAAACACCGGGGAGCTGTTTTTT
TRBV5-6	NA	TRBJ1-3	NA	CASSWNRNSGNTIYF	TGTGCCAGCAGTTGGAACAGGAACTCTGGAAACACCATATATTTT
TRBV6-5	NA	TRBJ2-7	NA	CASLEEFSYEQYF	TGTGCCAGCCTTGAGGAATTCTCCTACGAGCAGTACTTC
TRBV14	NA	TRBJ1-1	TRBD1	CASSQDWRQGKGNTEAFF	TGTGCCAGCAGCCAAGATTGGAGACAGGGGAAGGGAAACACTGAAGCTTTCTTT
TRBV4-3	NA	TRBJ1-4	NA	CASSQGPEKLFF	TGCGCCAGCAGCCAGGGCCCTGAAAAACTGTTTTTT
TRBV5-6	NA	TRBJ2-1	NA	CASSSRDTFNEQFF	TGTGCCAGCAGCTCCCGGGACACCTTCAATGAGCAGTTCTTC